Following are 27 T cell receptor beta chains from one sample sequenced in a study of response to subunit inactivated influenza vaccine. TCRdb called the RT-PCR reads again in MiXCR, with one record for every CDR3 protein. The profile covers approximately 520,000 distinct CDR3 sequences, with approximately 17% appearing a single time and 3% taken by the ten largest. Source: CD4+ T cells sorted from PBMCs, taken roughly 24 months after vaccination. The receptors derive from a man aged 50-75 years who received an inactivated influenza vaccine.

The chain carries TRBV10-3 and TRBJ1-1; 9 bases are a match to TRBD1. The ends lost 10 bases at V and 5 bases at J; junction bases unmatched: 17. This CDR3 is 16 amino acids long. Germline V gene lookup returns CDR1 ENHRY and CDR2 SYGVKD. The CDR3 region is CATESRDRVKRTEAFF. The DNA for the CDR3 is TGTGCCACCGAAAGCCGGGACAGGGTCAAAAGGACTGAAGCTTTCTTT.

This rearrangement joins TRBV20-1 to TRBJ1-1, with D perhaps TRBD1 (5 bases). Germline V gene data show CDR1 as DFQATT and CDR2 as SNEGSKA (reference sequence). V lost 0 bases, J lost 1 base, and 12 bases lay in between. This CDR3 spans 15 amino acids. For the CDR3, the DNA is TGCAGTGCTAGAGATGATCGGGGCTCGAACACTGAAGCTTTCTTT. Encoded protein: CSARDDRGSNTEAFF.

The J gene is TRBJ2-7, the V gene TRBV5-1, with D tentatively TRBD2 (6 bases). Germline CDR1 and CDR2: SGHRS and YFSETQ. V lost 0 bases, J lost 5 bases, and 15 bases lay in between. The CDR3 loop spans 15 amino acids. The CDR3 coding sequence is TGCGCCAGCAGCTTGGCGGGACTTAGGGTTGACGAGCAGTACTTC. Protein sequence: CASSLAGLRVDEQYF.

This clonotype was recorded many times. V is TRBV12-3 or TRBV12-4 and J is TRBJ2-5; possibly TRBD2 for D (5 bases). V lost 7 bases to trimming and J lost 2 bases, with 11 bases between them. The CDR3 loop spans 13 amino acids. In DNA, the CDR3 is TGTGCCAGCATCCTATCGGGGCAAGAGACCCAGTACTTC. Translated: CASILSGQETQYF.

The rearrangement uses TRBV9 and TRBJ2-6; TRBD2 is a possible D gene (6 bases). Germline V lookup: CDR1 SGDLS, CDR2 YYNGEE. V gave up 3 bases and J gave up 0 bases, with 13 bases separating them. CDR3 length: 17 residues. The CDR3 DNA follows: TGTGCCAGCAGCGGAGGGGCGGGGAGCTCTGGGGCCAACGTCCTGACTTTC. This sequence encodes CASSGGAGSSGANVLTF.

This clonotype has ten or more counts. The chain carries TRBV7-6 and TRBJ2-2; the D is unclear. The CDR3 loop spans 14 amino acids. Germline V gene lookup returns CDR1 SGHVS and CDR2 FNYEAQ. With 5 bases removed from V and 0 bases from J, the gap between germline ends came to 7 bases. The CDR3: CASSSTANTGELFF. Written as DNA, the CDR3 is TGTGCCAGCAGCAGCACAGCGAACACCGGGGAGCTGTTTTTT.

This clonotype occurred many times. The chain couples TRBV24-1 to TRBJ2-5; weak D call: TRBD1 (5 bases). Trimming left V 7 bases short and J 3 bases short, with 8 bases between. CDR3 length: 12 residues. Germline lookup yields CDR1 KGHDR and CDR2 SFDVKD. This CDR3 is CATRDSKETQYF. CDR3 in DNA: TGTGCCACCAGAGACAGCAAAGAGACCCAGTACTTC.

To note about this clonotype: A read error may explain this, as a much larger clone is one base away. The chain has TRBV5-1 and TRBJ1-1; D gene ambiguous. CDR3 length: 16 residues. The germline CDR1 and CDR2 sequences are SGHRS and YFSETQ. This chain's CDR3 is CSSSLEPTGRGTEAFF. The CDR3, as DNA: TGCTCCAGCAGCTTGGAGCCCACCGGTCGGGGCACTGAAGCTTTCTTT.

This clonotype was counted many times. V is TRBV5-1 and J is TRBJ2-1, with 16 bases matching TRBD2. V lost 3 bases to trimming and J lost 7 bases; unmatched junction nucleotides: 10. Germline CDR1 and CDR2: SGHRS and YFSETQ. The CDR3 is 18 amino acids. The CDR3 loop reads CASSSGTSGRGFMNEQFF. The CDR3 bases are TGCGCCAGCAGCTCCGGGACTAGCGGGAGGGGGTTTATGAATGAGCAGTTCTTC.

The V and J genes are TRBV4-1 and TRBJ1-1; no clear D gene. Trimming cost V 0 bases and J 2 bases, with 13 bases left between them. Germline V gives CDR1 MGHRA, CDR2 YSYEKL. The CDR3 totals 16 residues. CDR3: CASSQERVGLNTEAFF. In DNA form, the CDR3 reads TGCGCCAGCAGCCAAGAAAGGGTTGGGTTAAACACTGAAGCTTTCTTT.

The chain is built from TRBV18 and TRBJ1-5; possibly TRBD1 for D (5 bases). V shed 0 bases and J shed 0 bases, with 9 bases lying between them. CDR3 length: 16 residues. Per the germline V gene, CDR1 is KGHSH and CDR2 is LQKENI. CDR3: CASSPPGGGSNQPQHF. The CDR3 DNA sequence: TGTGCCAGCTCACCACCGGGGGGAGGTAGCAATCAGCCCCAGCATTTT.

The chain carries TRBV10-3 and TRBJ2-2; D unresolved. Germline CDR1 and CDR2: ENHRY and SYGVKD. V lost 6 bases and J 5 bases, leaving 10 bases between the germline ends. There are 13 residues in the CDR3. CDR3 protein: CAIRAIATGELFF. The CDR3 bases are TGTGCCATCAGGGCGATTGCTACCGGGGAGCTGTTTTTT.

The rearrangement links TRBV18 to TRBJ2-3; possibly TRBD1 for D (5 bases). This CDR3 comprises 17 residues. CDR1 is KGHSH and CDR2 is LQKENI in the germline V gene. V was pared by 2 bases and J by 0 bases, with 15 bases between. CDR3 DNA sequence: TGTGCCAGCTCACCAACCTTGAAAGGGGCTAGCACAGATACGCAGTATTTT. Translated, it gives CASSPTLKGASTDTQYF.

The chain is built from TRBV3-1 and TRBJ2-7; no clear D. Trimming pared 6 bases from V and 2 bases from J, leaving 8 bases between. CDR1 is LGHDT, CDR2 YNNKEL, per germline (reference sequence). The CDR3 spans 12 residues. CDR3 amino acids: CASRDGPYEQYF. The CDR3 DNA sequence: TGTGCCAGCAGGGACGGCCCCTACGAGCAGTACTTC.

This chain connects TRBV5-1 to TRBJ1-1, with 10 nucleotides matching TRBD1. The J segment lost 6 bases and the V segment lost 3 bases, leaving 8 bases of the junction unmatched. This CDR3 has 15 residues. CDR1 SGHRS and CDR2 YFSETQ come from the germline V gene. CDR3 sequence reads: CASSSSGTGVSEAFF. As DNA, the CDR3 is TGCGCCAGCAGCTCCTCCGGGACAGGGGTATCTGAAGCTTTCTTT.

The J gene is TRBJ2-2, the V gene TRBV9, with 7 bases identical to TRBD1. The CDR3 is 17 amino acids. In germline, CDR1 is SGDLS, CDR2 YYNGEE. With V trimmed by 1 base and J by 5 bases, 11 bases remained unmatched. The CDR3 nucleotides are TGTGCCAGCAGCGTAAGGGGGCAAGGGTTCAGGACCGGGGAGCTGTTTTTT. It is translated as CASSVRGQGFRTGELFF. The full variable domain, its missing parts supplied by reference TRBV9 and TRBJ2-2, is DSGVTQTPKHLITATGQRVTLRCSPRSGDLSVYWYQQSLDQGLQFLIQYYNGEERAKGNILERFSAQQFPDLHSELNLSSLELGDSALYFCASSVRGQGFRTGELFFGEGSRLTVL.

The chain recombines TRBV20-1 with TRBJ2-3; TRBD2 matches at 16 bases. From germline, CDR1 is DFQATT and CDR2 SNEGSKA (reference sequence). J lost 5 bases, V lost 1 base, and 12 bases had no gene match. The CDR3 runs to 19 residues. The DNA for the CDR3 is TGCAGTGCTAGAGCGGGACTAGCGGGAGGGTCGCAGGGGCTAGATACGCAGTATTTT. Its protein is CSARAGLAGGSQGLDTQYF.

This clonotype showed up just a few times. This sequence joins TRBV28 and TRBJ1-4; D perhaps matches TRBD1 (6 bases). Trimming pared 9 bases from V and 7 bases from J, leaving 18 bases between. Germline values: CDR1 MDHEN, CDR2 SYDVKM. The CDR3 covers 14 residues. The chain's CDR3 is CASSRRGGGEKLFF. The CDR3 DNA sequence: TGTGCCAGTAGCCGTAGGGGGGGCGGTGAAAAACTGTTTTTT.

This clonotype was found a few times. The chain's CDR3 is CASSSLDEQFF. In DNA form, the CDR3 reads TGTGCCAGCTCCTCCCTCGATGAGCAGTTCTTC. The V and J genes are TRBV12-3 or TRBV12-4 and TRBJ2-1, with D unresolved. The CDR3 length is 11 residues. Trimming removed 8 bases at V and 8 bases at J, with 10 bases between.

This clonotype has more than one count but fewer than ten. The chain combines TRBV20-1 with TRBJ2-5; 7 bases agree with TRBD2. There are 16 residues in the CDR3. V lost 3 bases and J lost 0; bases outside the gene matches: 10. The germline V gene has CDR1 DFQATT and CDR2 SNEGSKA (reference sequence). CDR3 sequence: CSASSQLARNQETQYF. The CDR3, as DNA: TGCAGTGCTAGCAGTCAACTAGCGAGAAACCAAGAGACCCAGTACTTC.

The gene calls are TRBV12-3 or TRBV12-4 and TRBJ2-3; 10 bases match TRBD1. The CDR3 runs to 18 residues. V shed 4 bases and J 4 bases; nucleotides not matched to a gene: 14. The CDR3 sequence is CASSSSPRQGADPDTQYF. CDR3 bases: TGTGCCAGCAGTTCATCCCCCCGACAGGGGGCGGACCCAGATACGCAGTATTTT.

This clonotype was detected only a few times. The chain is built from TRBV10-3 and TRBJ1-2; D gene ambiguous. V was shortened by 1 base and J by 2 bases, with 5 bases between the two germline ends. CDR3 length: 13 amino acids. Germline CDR1 ENHRY, CDR2 SYGVKD. The CDR3 region has the DNA TGTGCCATCAGTGAGTTGCAGAACTATGGCTACACCTTC. This gives the protein CAISELQNYGYTF.

This clonotype was seen only a few times. The chain combines TRBV14 with TRBJ2-3; 11 bases fit TRBD2. J was trimmed by 3 bases and V by 4 bases; bases with no gene match: 9. Germline-derived CDR1 and CDR2 are SGHDN and FVKESK. The CDR3 length is 17 residues. CDR3 DNA sequence: TGTGCCAGCAGCCTCTTCGTAGGGACTAGCGGAACAGATACGCAGTATTTT. It specifies CASSLFVGTSGTDTQYF.

V usage is TRBV20-1 and J usage is TRBJ2-3, with 14 bases identical to TRBD2. Germline V gene lookup returns CDR1 DFQATT and CDR2 SNEGSKA (reference sequence). J gave up 0 bases and V 3 bases, and 8 bases lay outside the gene matches. The CDR3 consists of 18 residues. The CDR3 region is CSASGTSGGVLSTDTQYF. In DNA, the CDR3 is TGCAGTGCTAGCGGGACTAGCGGGGGAGTACTTAGCACAGATACGCAGTATTTT.

This clonotype showed up just a few times. This chain uses TRBV12-3 or TRBV12-4 with TRBJ1-5; D possibly corresponds to TRBD1 (6 bases). The CDR3 contains 16 residues. Trimming removed 5 bases from V and 4 bases from J, with 18 bases in between. The CDR3 reads CASSRRGRGENQPQHF. The CDR3 DNA reads TGTGCCAGCAGTCGCAGGGGACGGGGGGAGAATCAGCCCCAGCATTTT.

This clonotype has a handful of counts. V is TRBV9 and J is TRBJ2-1; 8 bases fit TRBD2. Germline CDR1 SGDLS, CDR2 YYNGEE. V shed 0 bases and J 8 bases; nucleotides not matched to a gene: 4. The CDR3 has 14 amino acids. CDR3: CASSVDGRDYEQFF. CDR3 in DNA: TGTGCCAGCAGCGTAGACGGGAGGGACTATGAGCAGTTCTTC.

This clonotype was seen a handful of times. This chain uses TRBV5-5 with TRBJ1-1; maybe TRBD1 (5 bases). The CDR3 sequence is 15 residues long. The germline CDR1 and CDR2 sequences are SGHKS and YYEKEE (reference sequence). Trimming stripped 4 bases from V and 1 base from J, with 14 bases between. Written as DNA, the CDR3 is TGTGCCAGCAGCCCGCCCGGGGCCGCGAACACTGAAGCTTTCTTT. It translates to CASSPPGAANTEAFF. Full variable domain (missing parts from reference TRBV5-5 and TRBJ1-1): DAGVTQSPTHLIKTRGQQVTLRCSPISGHKSVSWYQQVLGQGPQFIFQYYEKEERGRGNFPDRFSARQFPNYSSELNVNALLLGDSALYLCASSPPGAANTEAFFGQGTRLTVV.